This T cell receptor beta chain was observed in a study of cytomegalovirus exposure and HLA in healthy donors. As for this clone: Its specificity is unknown.

The PCR was carried out with 60 Vbeta primers and 13 Jbeta primers. Sequenced by immunoSEQ multiplex PCR; TCRdb stores in-frame clones only, minus some. Listed are some 150,000 clones; roughly 2.7% falls within the top ten. CDR1 is MNHNS and CDR2 is SASEGT in the germline V gene. This CDR3 region has 13 residues. V was shortened by 3 bases and J by 8 bases, with 13 bases between the two germline ends. Notes on the study in general: There were reportedly fewer N-insertions in an Asian-associated ancestry cluster than the roughly 700-donor mean, in a later analysis. Follow-up analysis found HLA locus-dependent TCR association rates, highest for DRB1 and lowest for HLA-C.

Sequences were obtained from PBMCs. The chain is built from TRBV6-1 and TRBJ1-2, with TRBD1 as a possible D gene (5 bases). The clonotype comes from a man between 35 and 55 years old in good health and CMV-seronegative. CDR3 in amino acids: CASSDRALGGYTF. The CDR3, as DNA: TGTGCCAGCAGTGACAGGGCCCTTGGAGGCTACACCTTC.